Below, one T cell receptor (beta chain) is given with its context. The antigen it recognizes is unknown. It has no much larger one-base neighbor in the sample; base qualities were not kept. TCRbeta CDR3 regions were amplified from genomic DNA by means of the immunoSEQ Assay, a bias-controlled multiplex PCR. In the authors' own workflow: The number of nucleated cells in each sample was estimated by amplification of reference gene primers within the assay. Sequence reads were collapsed and filtered to measure the absolute abundance of every unique TCRbeta CDR3 rearrangement. For each sample, productive Simpson clonality was calculated by taking the square root of Simpson's diversity index across productive rearrangements. Entries here come from immuneACCESS through TCRdb and include only in-frame sequences with V and J called. Some clones fail to appear in such tables; in the studies checked, an unresolved V gene covers under half of the shortfall, and the cause of the remainder is unknown. V, J and clone size derive from that table, while D and trimming were established from the DNA sequence. In all, the sample holds around 340,000 clones, and roughly 87% of those were seen once. Together, the top ten hold under 5% of the sample.

One collaborating source in Seattle enrolled patients during active infection and followed them longitudinally through the course of disease. The collaborating institutions used their own protocols to collect whole blood in K2EDTA tubes. For TCRbeta analysis, collaborators shipped samples in one of three forms: frozen whole blood, isolated PBMCs, or DNA extracted from either of those sample types. The data were taken from a study of blood T cell repertoires in COVID-19 (dated by TCRdb to about 2020). Broadly, across the study: Samples covering the acute and convalescent phases of COVID-19 were provided by collaborators in the United States, Italy and Spain. The material from the prospective study consisted of cDNA or gDNA derived from T cells, B-cell-depleted T cells, or PBMCs. Deeply sampled blood TCRbeta repertoires from subjects exposed to, actively infected with, or recovered from COVID-19 were included in the dataset. A freely available public database, intended as a resource for researchers studying the immune response to SARS-CoV-2, is where the repertoires were released. Samples came from the ongoing ImmuneRACE study (first 160 participants) plus 1,254 subjects from 6 global collaborators. Sample metadata almost always included a de-identified subject ID, COVID-19 status, age in years and sex. Where available, HLA class I and class II types were obtained from metadata supplied by the sample provider rather than from assay-based typing.

Here V drops 1 base and J drops 2 bases, and the junction holds 8 bases not matched to any gene. Per the germline V gene (reference sequence), MNHEY is the CDR1 and SMNVEV is the CDR2. Spanning cysteine to phenylalanine, the CDR3 consists of 18 amino acids. Kept here is only the CDR3 DNA, which spans 54 bases and is read in frame from base 1. Beyond this particular receptor, the publication reports: The quantity of clinical and demographic metadata differed by source and by participant and was supplied without curation.

The clonotype was recovered from a woman between 55 and 75 years old with COVID-19, enrolled during active disease. The rearrangement joined TRBV27 to TRBJ1-5, and TRBD1 aligns with 10 junction nucleotides. The sequencing sample was made of peripheral blood. The nucleotide sequence is given as TGTGCCAGCAGTTTATTGTGGGACAGGGGAAGGGGCAATCAGCCCCAGCATTTT. It translates as CASSLLWDRGRGNQPQHF.